These 31 T cell receptor beta chains share one sample of origin, sequenced in a study of blood T cell repertoires in COVID-19. Measured with immunoSEQ multiplex PCR; TCRdb has only the in-frame clones, and not every one. The sample includes roughly 280,000 clones, around 87% of them seen just once. Sequencing was performed on peripheral blood. Receptor source: a man younger than 35 with active or convalescent COVID-19.

The genes are TRBV28 and TRBJ1-5; TRBD1 might be the D (5 bases). Trimming took off 2 bases at V and 0 bases at J, with 11 bases between the two ends. The CDR3 consists of 16 residues. CDR1 is MDHEN, CDR2 SYDVKM, per germline. CDR3: CASSLRGYYSNQPQHF. In DNA, the CDR3 is TGTGCCAGCAGTTTACGGGGGTATTATAGCAATCAGCCCCAGCATTTT.

The rearrangement uses TRBV14 and TRBJ2-7; weak D call: TRBD2 (5 bases). The CDR3 extends over 15 amino acids. Germline V gene sequence: CDR1 SGHDN, CDR2 FVKESK. The ends were cut back, 0 bases at V and 3 bases at J, with 12 bases in the middle. The CDR3 nucleotides read TGTGCCAGCAGCCAAGATCGGGTTAGCGTCTACGAGCAGTACTTC. Protein: CASSQDRVSVYEQYF.

The rearrangement links TRBV10-3 to TRBJ2-7, with D possibly being TRBD1 (5 bases). The CDR3 consists of 13 residues. Germline lookup yields CDR1 ENHRY and CDR2 SYGVKD. Trimming stripped 3 bases from V and 0 bases from J, with 6 bases between. CDR3 amino acids: CAISDRDSYEQYF. The CDR3 nucleotides read TGTGCCATCAGTGACAGGGACTCCTACGAGCAGTACTTC.

This sequence joins TRBV4-2 and TRBJ1-3; tentative D call: TRBD1 (6 bases). This CDR3 has 12 amino acids. Germline V gives CDR1 LGHNA, CDR2 YNFKEQ. The ends were cut back, 4 bases at V and 15 bases at J, with 16 bases in the middle. The CDR3 region has the DNA TGTGCCAGCAGCCGGGAATCGGGACAACAATATTTT. This encodes CASSRESGQQYF.

The chain combines TRBV27 with TRBJ1-1; perhaps TRBD1 as D (5 bases). Germline-derived CDR1 and CDR2 are MNHEY and SMNVEV (reference sequence). The CDR3 contains 16 residues. V lost 5 bases, J lost 0 bases, and 16 bases lay in between. The CDR3 bases are TGTGCCAGCAGTCTCCGGGGGGGGGTTGTGAACACTGAAGCTTTCTTT. Encoded protein: CASSLRGGVVNTEAFF.

The gene calls are TRBV7-2 and TRBJ2-1; TRBD2 might be the D (6 bases). Trimming took off 2 bases at V and 2 bases at J, with 10 bases between the two ends. The V gene's germline CDR1 is SGHTA and CDR2 FQGNSA. The CDR3 is made up of 15 amino acids. CDR3 sequence: CASSLTRGAYNEQFF. The CDR3 DNA sequence: TGTGCCAGCAGCTTAACGCGGGGCGCCTACAATGAGCAGTTCTTC.

This sequence joins TRBV4-1 and TRBJ2-3, with 16 nucleotides matching TRBD2. V lost 4 bases to trimming and J lost 2 bases; unmatched junction nucleotides: 12. CDR3 length: 20 residues. CDR1 is MGHRA and CDR2 is YSYEKL in the germline V gene. CDR3 coding DNA: TGCGCCAGCAGCCGCAACCCCGGGACTAGCGGGGGGGTTTCCACAGATACGCAGTATTTT. It is translated as CASSRNPGTSGGVSTDTQYF.

This clone was seen more than once but under ten times. V is TRBV19 and J is TRBJ1-1; D is perhaps TRBD1 (5 bases). The CDR3 loop spans 13 amino acids. Germline CDR1 reads LNHDA; CDR2 reads SQIVND (reference sequence). The V end lost 3 bases, the J end lost 8 bases, and 13 bases lay between the germline ends. CDR3 residues: CASSIGGDGEAFF. CDR3 nucleotide sequence: TGTGCCAGTAGTATTGGGGGGGATGGAGAAGCTTTCTTT.

This rearrangement joins TRBV15 to TRBJ1-6; D may be TRBD1 (6 bases). This CDR3 contains 16 residues. Per germline, CDR1 LNHNV and CDR2 YYDKDF (reference sequence). V was cut by 0 bases and J by 11 bases, with 17 bases left in between. The CDR3 DNA reads TGTGCCACCAGCAGAGATCCCGGCAGGGGTTTTGCACCCCTCCACTTT. Translating gives CATSRDPGRGFAPLHF. Looking up the rest from reference TRBV15 and TRBJ1-6 gives the full variable domain: DAMVIQNPRYQVTQFGKPVTLSCSQTLNHNVMYWYQQKSSQAPKLLFHYYDKDFNNEADTPDNFQSRRPNTSFCFLDIRSPGLGDTAMYLCATSRDPGRGFAPLHFGNGTRLTVT.

V and J are TRBV30 and TRBJ2-2, with TRBD2 matching over 16 bases. There are 15 residues in the CDR3. Germline CDR1 is GTSNPN and CDR2 is SVGIG (reference sequence). The V and J ends lost 5 bases and 5 bases, in that order; junction bases with no gene match: 2. The DNA of the CDR3 is TGTGCCTGGGGGACTAGCGGGAGGGAAACCGGGGAGCTGTTTTTT. Residues: CAWGTSGRETGELFF. The entire variable domain, with the rest obtained from reference TRBV30 and TRBJ2-2, is as follows: SQTIHQWPATLVQPVGSPLSLECTVEGTSNPNLYWYRQAAGRGLQLLFYSVGIGQISSEVPQNLSASRPQDRQFILSSKKLLLSDSGFYLCAWGTSGRETGELFFGEGSRLTVL.

The rearrangement uses TRBV29-1 and TRBJ2-1; 7 nucleotides agree with TRBD1. The CDR3 is 17 amino acids. V lost 5 bases to trimming and J lost 5 bases; unmatched junction nucleotides: 18. CDR1 and CDR2 from the germline V gene are SQVTM and ANQGSEA. The CDR3 loop is CSVINVLDRLSHNEQFF. Written as DNA, the CDR3 is TGCAGCGTTATCAACGTTTTGGACAGGCTTTCCCACAATGAGCAGTTCTTC.

The chain employs TRBV28 and TRBJ1-1; TRBD1 matches 7 bases. The CDR3 is made up of 14 amino acids. Trimming cost V 6 bases and J 4 bases; bases outside gene matches: 8. Germline V gene lookup returns CDR1 MDHEN and CDR2 SYDVKM. The CDR3 region is CASSIGGAGTEAFF. For the CDR3, the DNA is TGTGCCAGCAGCATAGGGGGCGCGGGCACTGAAGCTTTCTTT.

V gene TRBV4-2 combines with J gene TRBJ2-3, with 11 bases lining up with TRBD2. Germline V gene sequence: CDR1 LGHNA, CDR2 YNFKEQ. There are 14 residues in the CDR3. The V and J ends lost 5 bases and 4 bases, in that order; junction bases with no gene match: 2. This CDR3 reads CASSLGLAADTQYF. The CDR3 DNA reads as TGTGCCAGCAGCTTGGGACTAGCGGCAGATACGCAGTATTTT.

This chain connects TRBV3-1 (or the pseudogene TRBV3-2) to TRBJ2-3, with 8 nucleotides matching TRBD2. Germline V gene data show CDR1 as LGHDT and CDR2 as YNNKEL (reference sequence). V was pared by 2 bases and J by 5 bases, with 6 bases of the junction left unmatched. This CDR3 has 15 residues. CDR3 residues: CASSQTLSGGDTQYF. The DNA for the CDR3 is TGTGCCAGCAGCCAAACCCTCAGCGGGGGAGATACGCAGTATTTT.

V and J are TRBV2 and TRBJ2-3; 8 bases are a match to TRBD2. The J segment lost 2 bases and the V segment lost 10 bases, leaving 8 bases of the junction unmatched. There are 14 residues in the CDR3. Germline CDR1 reads SNHLY; CDR2 reads FYNNEI. The CDR3 sequence is CATERGPITDTQYF. The DNA for the CDR3 is TGTGCCACCGAGCGGGGGCCTATCACAGATACGCAGTATTTT.

V gene TRBV4-1 combines with J gene TRBJ1-6, with no clear D. CDR3 length equals 15 residues. Germline CDR1 and CDR2: MGHRA and YSYEKL. Deletions cut 2 bases from V and 14 bases from J, with 19 bases between. The CDR3 coding sequence is TGCGCCAGCAGCCAAATTGATCCGAGGCGGTTGGCCCTCCACTTT. Its translation is CASSQIDPRRLALHF.

DNA for the CDR3: TGTGCCAGCAGTTTTTTAGGACGGGGCTACAATGAGCAGTTCTTC. Encoded protein: CASSFLGRGYNEQFF. V usage is TRBV27 and J usage is TRBJ2-1, with D possibly TRBD2 on 5 matching bases. CDR1 MNHEY and CDR2 SMNVEV come from the germline V gene (reference sequence). Trimming removed 3 bases from V and 3 bases from J, with 12 bases in between. The CDR3 consists of 15 residues.

V and J are TRBV7-9 and TRBJ1-2; weak D call: TRBD1 (6 bases). This CDR3 has 13 residues. Germline CDR1 is SEHNR and CDR2 is FQNEAQ (reference sequence). V was trimmed by 2 bases and J by 6 bases, leaving 10 bases between them. CDR3 amino acids: CASSLQGQDGYTF. The CDR3 coding sequence is TGTGCCAGCAGCTTACAGGGGCAGGATGGCTACACCTTC.

This chain joins TRBV6-1 and TRBJ1-1, with 7 bases lining up with TRBD1. Trimming cost V 7 bases and J 3 bases; bases outside gene matches: 11. Germline CDR1 is MNHNS and CDR2 is SASEGT. The CDR3 is made up of 15 amino acids. In DNA, the CDR3 is TGTGCCAGCAACTACCCACAGGGGACGGACACTGAAGCTTTCTTT. It specifies CASNYPQGTDTEAFF.

This sequence joins TRBV5-1 and TRBJ2-2; TRBD1 agrees at 9 bases. The CDR3 sequence is 15 residues long. The junction had 4 bases not matched to a gene; V was cut back by 1 base and J by 6 bases. The germline CDR1 and CDR2 sequences are SGHRS and YFSETQ. The CDR3 DNA is TGCGCCAGCAGCTTGCAGGGGACAGGGTCCGGGGAGCTGTTTTTT. As protein: CASSLQGTGSGELFF.

The rearrangement uses TRBV7-8 and TRBJ2-6; a weak D match, TRBD1 (5 bases). This CDR3 spans 20 amino acids. The ends were cut back, 6 bases at V and 0 bases at J, with 24 bases in the middle. The V gene's germline CDR1 is SGHVS and CDR2 FQNEAQ. The CDR3 DNA follows: TGTGCCAGCAGACAAGAGTCCTACAGGCGAATCAACTCTGGGGCCAACGTCCTGACTTTC. This codes for CASRQESYRRINSGANVLTF.

This clone has only a few counts. The chain combines TRBV6-5 with TRBJ1-5, with TRBD1 as a possible D gene (6 bases). This CDR3 spans 14 amino acids. Germline values: CDR1 MNHEY, CDR2 SVGAGI. V was trimmed by 5 bases and J by 5 bases, leaving 13 bases between them. Here the CDR3 DNA reads TGTGCCAGCAGTATTGACAGGAGCGATCAGCCCCAGCATTTT. Protein product: CASSIDRSDQPQHF.

J is TRBJ1-1 and V is TRBV19; possible D gene TRBD1, 5 bases. Trimming removed 9 bases at V and 0 bases at J, with 17 bases between. Germline CDR1 is LNHDA and CDR2 is SQIVND (reference sequence). The length of the CDR3 is 15 residues. CDR3: CASNPGNQMNTEAFF. CDR3 bases: TGTGCCAGCAACCCAGGGAACCAAATGAACACTGAAGCTTTCTTT. The entire variable domain, with the rest obtained from reference TRBV19 and TRBJ1-1, is as follows: DGGITQSPKYLFRKEGQNVTLSCEQNLNHDAMYWYRQDPGQGLRLIYYSQIVNDFQKGDIAEGYSVSREKKESFPLTVTSAQKNPTAFYLCASNPGNQMNTEAFFGQGTRLTVV.

The chain employs TRBV27 and TRBJ2-5; D perhaps matches TRBD1 (6 bases). Germline CDR1 reads MNHEY; CDR2 reads SMNVEV (reference sequence). The CDR3 totals 15 residues. Trimming pared 4 bases from V and 5 bases from J, leaving 17 bases between. CDR3 coding DNA: TGTGCCAGCAGTTGGGGCGGCAGGGGTATCGAGACCCAGTACTTC. Its translation is CASSWGGRGIETQYF.

The rearrangement links TRBV5-1 to TRBJ2-2; D is unclear. V dropped 4 bases and J dropped 8 bases, with 15 bases sitting between them. The germline CDR1 and CDR2 sequences are SGHRS and YFSETQ. The CDR3 has 14 residues. The CDR3 loop is CASSTLGPVGELFF. The CDR3 DNA follows: TGCGCCAGCAGCACCCTGGGCCCCGTAGGGGAGCTGTTTTTT.

The chain employs TRBV13 and TRBJ2-1; 10 positions match TRBD1. Germline V lookup: CDR1 PRHDT, CDR2 FYEKMQ (reference sequence). V lost 8 bases and J lost 5; bases outside the gene matches: 9. The CDR3 spans 15 residues. The CDR3 DNA follows: TGTGCCAGCCGCACGATGGGACAGGGGAACAATGAGCAGTTCTTC. Its protein product is CASRTMGQGNNEQFF.

The chain is built from TRBV28 and TRBJ2-7; perhaps TRBD1 as D (6 bases). The V and J ends lost 4 bases and 7 bases respectively, with 17 bases between them. Germline CDR1 and CDR2: MDHEN and SYDVKM. The CDR3 is 14 residues long. The CDR3 bases are TGTGCCAGCAGTTCGGCCAGGGGACCGAAGGAGCAGTACTTC. Amino acids: CASSSARGPKEQYF.

The rearrangement joins TRBV5-1 to TRBJ2-5; the D gene is possibly TRBD1 (6 bases). Trimming took off 2 bases at V and 2 bases at J, with 10 bases between the two ends. In germline, CDR1 is SGHRS, CDR2 YFSETQ. The CDR3 totals 14 residues. Here the CDR3 DNA reads TGCGCCAGCAGCTTAGGGACACATCAAGAGACCCAGTACTTC. It codes for CASSLGTHQETQYF.

The V call is TRBV2, the J call TRBJ2-7, with D perhaps matching TRBD1 (5 bases). V dropped 2 bases and J dropped 4 bases, with 18 bases sitting between them. The germline V gene encodes CDR1 SNHLY and CDR2 FYNNEI. The CDR3 extends over 16 amino acids. CDR3 in DNA: TGTGCCAGCAGTGAAAGGAGTCAGGGTATTGGGTACGAGCAGTACTTC. Translated: CASSERSQGIGYEQYF.

This clone was seen once. The chain couples TRBV11-2 to TRBJ2-5, with a possible D match to TRBD2 (6 bases). Germline V gives CDR1 SGHAT, CDR2 FQNNGV. The CDR3 contains 14 residues. The germline V and J ends were trimmed by 4 bases and 5 bases, with 14 bases remaining between them. The CDR3, as DNA: TGTGCCAGCAGCTCGATCGCGGGGATGGAGACCCAGTACTTC. It codes for CASSSIAGMETQYF. The entire variable domain, with the rest obtained from reference TRBV11-2 and TRBJ2-5, is as follows: EAGVAQSPRYKIIEKRQSVAFWCNPISGHATLYWYQQILGQGPKLLIQFQNNGVVDDSQLPKDRFSAERLKGVDSTLKIQPAKLEDSAVYLCASSSIAGMETQYFGPGTRLLVL.

This chain links TRBV18 with TRBJ2-1; 9 nucleotides line up with TRBD1. V lost 0 bases, J lost 7 bases, and 4 bases stayed unmatched. In germline, CDR1 is KGHSH, CDR2 LQKENI. This CDR3 region has 15 residues. The CDR3 is CASSPPGTGYNEQFF. CDR3 sequence (DNA): TGTGCCAGCTCACCACCCGGGACAGGGTATAATGAGCAGTTCTTC.